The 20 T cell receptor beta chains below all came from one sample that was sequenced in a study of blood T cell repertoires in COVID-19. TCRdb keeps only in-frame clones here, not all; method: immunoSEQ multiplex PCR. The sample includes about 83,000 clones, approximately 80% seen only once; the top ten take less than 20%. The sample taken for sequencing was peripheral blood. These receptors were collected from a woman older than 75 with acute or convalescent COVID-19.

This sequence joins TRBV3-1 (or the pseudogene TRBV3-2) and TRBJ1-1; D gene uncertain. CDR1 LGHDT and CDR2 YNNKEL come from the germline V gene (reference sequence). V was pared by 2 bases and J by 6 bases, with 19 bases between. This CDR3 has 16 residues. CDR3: CASSQTGGSLTPEAFF. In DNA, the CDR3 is TGTGCCAGCAGCCAAACGGGTGGCAGCTTAACACCTGAAGCTTTCTTT.

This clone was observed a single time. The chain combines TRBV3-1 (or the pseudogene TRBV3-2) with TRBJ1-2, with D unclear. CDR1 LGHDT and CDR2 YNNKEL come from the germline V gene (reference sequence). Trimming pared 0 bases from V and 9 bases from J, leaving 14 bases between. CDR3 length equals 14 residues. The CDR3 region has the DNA TGTGCCAGCAGCCAAGACGAGCTAACTATAAGCTACACCTTC. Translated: CASSQDELTISYTF.

Here the CDR3 reads CASSTQGAQVYGYTF. The CDR3 nucleotides are TGTGCCAGTAGTACACAGGGGGCCCAGGTGTATGGCTACACCTTC. The rearrangement joins TRBV19 to TRBJ1-2; TRBD1 agrees at 9 bases. Per the germline V gene, CDR1 is LNHDA and CDR2 is SQIVND (reference sequence). Trimming cost V 4 bases and J 5 bases; bases outside gene matches: 8. CDR3 length: 15 amino acids. The full variable domain, in which reference TRBV19 and TRBJ1-2 provide the parts outside the CDR3, is DGGITQSPKYLFRKEGQNVTLSCEQNLNHDAMYWYRQDPGQGLRLIYYSQIVNDFQKGDIAEGYSVSREKKESFPLTVTSAQKNPTAFYLCASSTQGAQVYGYTFGSGTRLTVV.

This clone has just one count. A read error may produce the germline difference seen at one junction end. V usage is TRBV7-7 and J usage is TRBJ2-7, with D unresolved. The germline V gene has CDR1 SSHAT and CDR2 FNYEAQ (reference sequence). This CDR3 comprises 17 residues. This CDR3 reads CASSLSPRLPDSYEQYF. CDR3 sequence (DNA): TGTGCTAGCAGCTTAAGTCCGCGGCTCCCCGACTCCTACGAGCAGTACTTC.

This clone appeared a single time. The DNA of the CDR3 is TGTGCCTGGAGTCGTAAACCGGACAGCTCCTACGAGCAGTACTTC. Amino acid sequence: CAWSRKPDSSYEQYF. J is TRBJ2-7 and V is TRBV30; possible D gene TRBD1, 6 bases. This CDR3 region has 15 residues. The V gene lost 2 bases and the J gene lost 0 bases, with 14 bases spanning the gap. The germline V gene encodes CDR1 GTSNPN and CDR2 SVGIG (reference sequence).

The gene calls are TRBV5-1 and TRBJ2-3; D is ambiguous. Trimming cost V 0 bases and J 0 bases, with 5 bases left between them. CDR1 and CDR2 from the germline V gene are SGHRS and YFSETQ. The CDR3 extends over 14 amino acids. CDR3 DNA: TGCGCCAGCAGCTTGGCACTGAGCACAGATACGCAGTATTTT. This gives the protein CASSLALSTDTQYF.

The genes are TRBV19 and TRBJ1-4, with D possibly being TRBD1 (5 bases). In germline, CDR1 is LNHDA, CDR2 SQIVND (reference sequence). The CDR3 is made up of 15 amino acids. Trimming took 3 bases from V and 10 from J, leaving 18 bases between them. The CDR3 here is CASSIGDGPGGKLFF. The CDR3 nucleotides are TGTGCCAGTAGTATTGGGGACGGCCCGGGGGGAAAACTGTTTTTT.

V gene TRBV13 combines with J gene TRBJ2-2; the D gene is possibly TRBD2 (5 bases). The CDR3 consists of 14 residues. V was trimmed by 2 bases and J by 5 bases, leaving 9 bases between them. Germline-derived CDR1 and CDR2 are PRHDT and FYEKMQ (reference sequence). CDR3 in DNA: TGTGCCAGCAGCTTACCCCGGGAAACCGGGGAGCTGTTTTTT. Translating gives CASSLPRETGELFF.

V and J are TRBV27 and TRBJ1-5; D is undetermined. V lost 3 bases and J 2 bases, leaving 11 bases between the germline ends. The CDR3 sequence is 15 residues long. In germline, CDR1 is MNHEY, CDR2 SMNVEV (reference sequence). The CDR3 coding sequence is TGTGCCAGCAGTTTTGAGGGCCAGGGCAATCAGCCCCAGCATTTT. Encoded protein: CASSFEGQGNQPQHF.

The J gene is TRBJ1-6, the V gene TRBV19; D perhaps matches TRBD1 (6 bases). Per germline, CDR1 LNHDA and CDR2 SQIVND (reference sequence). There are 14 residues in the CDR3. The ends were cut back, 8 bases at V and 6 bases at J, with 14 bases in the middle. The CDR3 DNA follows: TGTGCCAGTGTGTCAGGGGCGAGTAATTCACCCCTCCACTTT. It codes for CASVSGASNSPLHF. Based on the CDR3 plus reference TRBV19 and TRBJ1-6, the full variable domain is DGGITQSPKYLFRKEGQNVTLSCEQNLNHDAMYWYRQDPGQGLRLIYYSQIVNDFQKGDIAEGYSVSREKKESFPLTVTSAQKNPTAFYLCASVSGASNSPLHFGNGTRLTVT.

The CDR3 loop reads CASSGLGGDYGYTF. The CDR3 nucleotides are TGTGCCAGCAGTGGTCTAGGGGGCGACTATGGCTACACCTTC. The V and J genes are TRBV2 and TRBJ1-2, with 7 bases lining up with TRBD1. The CDR3 has 14 residues. Germline V gene lookup returns CDR1 SNHLY and CDR2 FYNNEI. J lost 3 bases, V lost 4 bases, and 5 bases had no gene match.

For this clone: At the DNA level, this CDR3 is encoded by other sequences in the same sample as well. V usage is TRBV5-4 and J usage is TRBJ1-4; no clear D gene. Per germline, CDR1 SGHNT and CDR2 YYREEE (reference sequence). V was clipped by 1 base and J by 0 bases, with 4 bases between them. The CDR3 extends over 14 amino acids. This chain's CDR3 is CASSLRATNEKLFF. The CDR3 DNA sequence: TGTGCCAGCAGCTTGCGTGCAACTAATGAAAAACTGTTTTTT.

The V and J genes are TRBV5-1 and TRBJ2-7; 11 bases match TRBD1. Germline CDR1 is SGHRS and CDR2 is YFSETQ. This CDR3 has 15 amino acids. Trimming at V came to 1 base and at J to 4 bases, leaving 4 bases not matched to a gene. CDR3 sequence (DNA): TGCGCCAGCAGCTTGAGGGGACAGGGGGTTTACGAGCAGTACTTC. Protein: CASSLRGQGVYEQYF.

The DNA for the CDR3 is TGTGCCAGCAGACTACGGCCAGCGTCGGGCACTGAAGCTTTCTTT. It specifies CASRLRPASGTEAFF. The chain uses TRBV7-3 and TRBJ1-1; D gene unclear. V was shortened by 6 bases and J by 4 bases, with 18 bases between the two germline ends. Germline CDR1 and CDR2: SGHTA and FQGTGA. The CDR3 runs 15 residues.

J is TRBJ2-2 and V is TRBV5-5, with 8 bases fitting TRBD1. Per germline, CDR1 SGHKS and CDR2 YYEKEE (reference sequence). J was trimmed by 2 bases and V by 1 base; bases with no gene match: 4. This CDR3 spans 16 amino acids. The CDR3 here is CASSLSGTGNTGELFF. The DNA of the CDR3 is TGTGCCAGCAGCTTGTCAGGGACAGGAAACACCGGGGAGCTGTTTTTT.

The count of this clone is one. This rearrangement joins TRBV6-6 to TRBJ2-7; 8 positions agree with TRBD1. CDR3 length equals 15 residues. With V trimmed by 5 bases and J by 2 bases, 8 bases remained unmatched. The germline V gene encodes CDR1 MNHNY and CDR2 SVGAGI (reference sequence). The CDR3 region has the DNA TGTGCCAGCAGTCCTCCGGGACAGGTGACCTACGAGCAGTACTTC. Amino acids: CASSPPGQVTYEQYF.

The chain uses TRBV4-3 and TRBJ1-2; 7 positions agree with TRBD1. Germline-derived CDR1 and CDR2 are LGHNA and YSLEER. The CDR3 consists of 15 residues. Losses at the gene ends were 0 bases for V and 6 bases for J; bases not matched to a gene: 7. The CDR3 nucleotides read TGCGCCAGCAGCCAAGATCGGGGTACAGGGGATGGCTACACCTTC. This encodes CASSQDRGTGDGYTF.

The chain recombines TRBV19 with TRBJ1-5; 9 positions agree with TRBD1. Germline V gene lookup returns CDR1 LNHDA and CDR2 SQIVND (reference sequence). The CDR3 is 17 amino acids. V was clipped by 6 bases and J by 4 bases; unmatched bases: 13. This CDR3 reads CASRLQGARGFNQPQHF. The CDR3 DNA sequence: TGTGCCAGTAGACTACAGGGGGCGAGAGGTTTTAATCAGCCCCAGCATTTT.

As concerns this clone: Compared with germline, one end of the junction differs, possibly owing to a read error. This CDR3 reads CSVESIGGQNF. CDR3 DNA: TGCAGCGTTGAATCTATTGGGGGACAAAACTTC. The chain uses TRBV29-1 and TRBJ2-7, with D possibly TRBD1 on 6 matching bases. The germline gives CDR1 SQVTM, CDR2 ANQGSEA. This CDR3 is 11 amino acids long.

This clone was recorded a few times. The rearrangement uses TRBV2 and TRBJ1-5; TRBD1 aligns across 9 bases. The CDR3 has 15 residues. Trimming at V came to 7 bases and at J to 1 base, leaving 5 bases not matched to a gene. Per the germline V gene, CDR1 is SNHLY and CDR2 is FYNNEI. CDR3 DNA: TGTGCCAGCACCAAGGGACAGGGAAGCAATCAGCCCCAGCATTTT. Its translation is CASTKGQGSNQPQHF.